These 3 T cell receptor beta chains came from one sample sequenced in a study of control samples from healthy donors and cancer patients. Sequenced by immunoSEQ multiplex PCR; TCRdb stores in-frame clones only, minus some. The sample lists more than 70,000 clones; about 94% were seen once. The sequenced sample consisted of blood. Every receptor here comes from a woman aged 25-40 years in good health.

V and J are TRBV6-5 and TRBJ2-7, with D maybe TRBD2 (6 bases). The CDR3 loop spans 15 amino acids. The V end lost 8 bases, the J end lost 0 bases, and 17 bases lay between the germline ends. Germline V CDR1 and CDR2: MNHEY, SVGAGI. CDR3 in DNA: TGTGCCAGCTCGCTTGGGGGGATTAGCTCCTACGAGCAGTACGTC. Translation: CASSLGGISSYEQYV.

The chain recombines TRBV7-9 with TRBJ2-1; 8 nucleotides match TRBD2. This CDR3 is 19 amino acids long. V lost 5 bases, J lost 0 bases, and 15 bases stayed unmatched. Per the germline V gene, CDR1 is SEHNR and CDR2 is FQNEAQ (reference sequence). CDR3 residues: CASSPGSGGILDSYNEQFF. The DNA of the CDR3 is TGTGCCAGCAGCCCCGGTTCGGGGGGGATACTGGACTCCTACAATGAGCAGTTCTTC.

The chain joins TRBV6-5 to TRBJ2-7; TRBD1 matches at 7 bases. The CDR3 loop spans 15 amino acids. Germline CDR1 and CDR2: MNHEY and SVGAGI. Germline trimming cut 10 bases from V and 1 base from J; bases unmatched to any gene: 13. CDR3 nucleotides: TGTGCCACGGGTCTAGGGGACAGCAGTTCCTACGAGCAGTACTTC. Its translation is CATGLGDSSSYEQYF.